This T cell receptor (beta chain) was recovered during a study of CD8+ T cells in alopecia areata. Study-wide background: Female roughly 6-10-week-old C3H/HeJ recipients received skin from approximately 6-13-month-old C3H/HeJ graft donors with spontaneous alopecia.

The authors sorted pooled cutaneous lymph node cells using CD4, CD8alpha, NKG2D, NKG2ACE and other markers. RNA extraction was followed by reverse transcription into cDNA, which acted as the sequencing template. The method was immunoSEQ multiplex PCR; TCRdb's version includes in-frame clones alone and lacks a portion of them. This sample has 270,000 or so clones, each found more than once. This clone was picked up a small number of times. Its antigen is still unknown. Genes and germline come from the mouse. The read stops 4 residues short of the end of the CDR3; the missing end is completed from the germline J gene. Study-level results: Compared with mice, patients displayed less clear TCR sharing, possibly for HLA-related reasons. For lesional scalp, especially alopecia totalis/universalis, clonality was higher than in normal scalp.

CDR3 size: 14 residues. Per the germline V gene, CDR1 is NSHNY and CDR2 is SYGAGN. The V gene is TRBV13-1, the J gene TRBJ2-5; TRBD2 matches 8 bases. The sequence derives from a C3H/HeJ mouse with alopecia areata. For this mouse line, the MHC haplotype is H2-k. Sequencing was carried out using CD4+ T cells sorted from a lymph node. The part of the CDR3 DNA that was read is TGTGCCAGCAGTGATGTTGGGGGGGTAGAC. Its protein product is CASSDVGGVD. The complete CDR3 sequence is CASSDVGGVDTQYF.